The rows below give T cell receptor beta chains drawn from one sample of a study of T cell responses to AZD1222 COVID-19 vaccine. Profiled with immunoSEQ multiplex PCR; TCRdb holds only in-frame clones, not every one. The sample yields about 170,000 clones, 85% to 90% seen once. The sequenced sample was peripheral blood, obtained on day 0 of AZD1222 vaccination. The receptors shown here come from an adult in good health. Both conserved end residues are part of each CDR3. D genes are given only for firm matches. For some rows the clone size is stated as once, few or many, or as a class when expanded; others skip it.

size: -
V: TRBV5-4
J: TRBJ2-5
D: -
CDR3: CASSLGAVIQETQYF
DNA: TGTGCCAGCAGCTTAGGGGCGGTCATCCAAGAGACCCAGTACTTC

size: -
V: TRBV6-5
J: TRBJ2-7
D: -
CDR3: CASSYQGEGSYEQYF
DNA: TGTGCCAGCAGTTACCAGGGAGAGGGGTCCTACGAGCAGTACTTC

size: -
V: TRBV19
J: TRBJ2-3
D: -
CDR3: CASSMLGRSTDTQYF
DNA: TGTGCCAGTAGTATGCTGGGCAGGTCCACAGATACGCAGTATTTT

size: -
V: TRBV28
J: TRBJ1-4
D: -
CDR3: CASRPYSFNEKLFF
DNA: TGTGCCAGCAGGCCCTATTCATTTAATGAAAAACTGTTTTTT

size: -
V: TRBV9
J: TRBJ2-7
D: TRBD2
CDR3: CASSPRSSGSLGQYF
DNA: TGTGCCAGCAGCCCTCGGAGTAGCGGGAGTTTAGGGCAGTACTTC

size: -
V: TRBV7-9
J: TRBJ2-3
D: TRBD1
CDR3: CASSLVGQGDTQYF
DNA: TGTGCCAGCAGCTTAGTGGGACAGGGCGATACGCAGTATTTT

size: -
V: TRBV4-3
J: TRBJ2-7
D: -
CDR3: CASSRSWDNRYEQYF
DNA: TGCGCCAGCAGCCGATCCTGGGACAACAGATACGAGCAGTACTTC

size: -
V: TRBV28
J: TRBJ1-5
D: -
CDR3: CASGRQYSNQPQHF
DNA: TGTGCCAGCGGAAGACAGTATAGCAATCAGCCCCAGCATTTT

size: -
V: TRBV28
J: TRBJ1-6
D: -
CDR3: CASSGQGNNSPLHF
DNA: TGTGCCAGCAGTGGCCAGGGGAATAATTCACCCCTCCACTTT

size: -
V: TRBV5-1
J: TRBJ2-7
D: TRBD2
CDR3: CASSLEVRGLAPYEQYF
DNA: TGCGCCAGCAGCTTGGAGGTCCGCGGACTAGCACCCTACGAGCAGTACTTC

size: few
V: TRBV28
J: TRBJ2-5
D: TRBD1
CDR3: CASTAGGQGRETQYF
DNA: TGTGCCAGCACCGCCGGCGGACAGGGCAGAGAGACCCAGTACTTC

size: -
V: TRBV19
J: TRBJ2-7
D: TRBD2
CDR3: CASSIGTSVYEQYF
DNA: TGTGCCAGTAGTATAGGAACTAGCGTCTACGAGCAGTACTTC

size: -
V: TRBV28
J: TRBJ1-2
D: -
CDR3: CASMGDYGYTF
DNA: TGTGCCAGCATGGGGGACTATGGCTACACCTTC

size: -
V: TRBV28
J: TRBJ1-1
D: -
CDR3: CASILLRTANTEAFF
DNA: TGTGCCAGCATACTTTTACGGACAGCGAACACTGAAGCTTTCTTT

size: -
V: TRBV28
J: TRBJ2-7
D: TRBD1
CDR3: CASSLPTPGQNYEQYF
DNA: TGTGCCAGCAGTTTGCCGACCCCGGGACAGAACTACGAGCAGTACTTC

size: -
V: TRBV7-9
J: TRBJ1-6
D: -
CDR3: CASSSPSDGDSPLHF
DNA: TGTGCCAGCAGCTCTCCGAGTGATGGTGATTCACCCCTCCACTTT

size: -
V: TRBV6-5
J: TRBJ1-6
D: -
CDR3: CASSYSGGHNSPLHF
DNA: TGTGCCAGCAGTTACTCCGGGGGGCATAATTCACCCCTCCACTTT

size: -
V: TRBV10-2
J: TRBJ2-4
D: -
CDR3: CASSLTGGGKNIQYF
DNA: TGCGCCAGCAGCCTTACCGGTGGGGGAAAAAACATTCAGTACTTC

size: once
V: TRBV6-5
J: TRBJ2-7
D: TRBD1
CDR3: CASRSRDREYF
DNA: TGTGCCAGCAGGTCTCGGGACAGGGAGTACTTC

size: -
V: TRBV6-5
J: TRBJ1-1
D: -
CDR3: CASSYTAGTLETEAFF
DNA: TGTGCCAGCAGTTACACTGCCGGGACCCTGGAAACTGAAGCTTTCTTT

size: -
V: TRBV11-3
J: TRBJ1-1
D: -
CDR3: CASSLGPNTEAFF
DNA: TGTGCCAGCAGCTTAGGCCCGAACACTGAAGCTTTCTTT

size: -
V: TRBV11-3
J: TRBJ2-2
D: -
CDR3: CASSQGWGNTGELFF
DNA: TGTGCCAGCAGCCAGGGATGGGGGAACACCGGGGAGCTGTTTTTT

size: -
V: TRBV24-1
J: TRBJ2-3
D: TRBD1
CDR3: CATSDPKRGTGGTDTQYF
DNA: TGTGCCACCAGTGACCCGAAGCGGGGGACAGGGGGCACAGATACGCAGTATTTT

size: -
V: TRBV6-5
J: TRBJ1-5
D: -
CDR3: CASSRELQNQPQHF
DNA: TGTGCCAGCAGTCGGGAGCTACAAAATCAGCCCCAGCATTTT

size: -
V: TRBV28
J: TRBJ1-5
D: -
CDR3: CASSLAGYSNQPQHF
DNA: TGTGCCAGCAGTTTAGCCGGATATAGCAATCAGCCCCAGCATTTT

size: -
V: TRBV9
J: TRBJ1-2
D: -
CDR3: CASSVGGAHGYTF
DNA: TGTGCCAGCAGCGTAGGGGGGGCGCATGGCTACACCTTC

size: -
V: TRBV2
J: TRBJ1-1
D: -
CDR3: CASKFLGNTEAFF
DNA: TGTGCCAGCAAATTCCTGGGGAACACTGAAGCTTTCTTT

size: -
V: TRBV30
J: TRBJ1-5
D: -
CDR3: CAWSAGYNQPQHF
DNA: TGTGCCTGGAGTGCTGGGTATAATCAGCCCCAGCATTTT

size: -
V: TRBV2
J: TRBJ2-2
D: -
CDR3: CASSVTLTNTGELFF
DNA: TGTGCCAGCAGTGTGACACTAACGAACACCGGGGAGCTGTTTTTT

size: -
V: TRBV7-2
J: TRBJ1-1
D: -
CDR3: CASSLVGVIVPEAFF
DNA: TGTGCCAGCAGCTTAGTTGGGGTAATTGTGCCTGAAGCTTTCTTT

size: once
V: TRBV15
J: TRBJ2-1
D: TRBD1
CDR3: CATSKGTGIYNEQFF
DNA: TGTGCCACCAGCAAAGGGACAGGGATCTACAATGAGCAGTTCTTC

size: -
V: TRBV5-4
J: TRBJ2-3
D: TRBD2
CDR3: CASSPLAGEKGDTQYF
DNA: TGTGCCAGCAGCCCACTAGCGGGAGAAAAGGGCGATACGCAGTATTTT

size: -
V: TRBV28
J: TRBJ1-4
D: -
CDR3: CASSPPGRTTNEKLFF
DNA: TGTGCCAGCAGTCCGCCAGGACGGACAACTAATGAAAAACTGTTTTTT

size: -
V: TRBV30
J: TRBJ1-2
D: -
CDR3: CAWSNRDRGYTF
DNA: TGTGCCTGGAGTAACAGGGATCGTGGCTACACCTTC

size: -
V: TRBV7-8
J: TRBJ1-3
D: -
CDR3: CASSPDVPGNTIYF
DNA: TGTGCCAGCAGCCCGGACGTCCCTGGAAACACCATATATTTT

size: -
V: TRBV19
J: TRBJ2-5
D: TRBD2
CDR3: CASSPAGGYQETQYF
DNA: TGTGCCAGTAGTCCCGCGGGGGGGTACCAAGAGACCCAGTACTTC

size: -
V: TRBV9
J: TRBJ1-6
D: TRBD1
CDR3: CASSVTGGNSPLHF
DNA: TGTGCCAGCAGCGTCACAGGGGGGAATTCACCCCTCCACTTT

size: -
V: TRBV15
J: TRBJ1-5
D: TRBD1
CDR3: CATSRDFSTGGDYSNQPQHF
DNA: TGTGCCACCAGCAGAGATTTTTCGACAGGGGGCGATTATAGCAATCAGCCCCAGCATTTT

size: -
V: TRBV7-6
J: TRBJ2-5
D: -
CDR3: CASSLATRGRETQYF
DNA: TGTGCCAGCAGCTTAGCTACGCGCGGCCGAGAGACCCAGTACTTC

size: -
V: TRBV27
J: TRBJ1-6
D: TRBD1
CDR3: CASSPFGTASPLHF
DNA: TGTGCCAGCAGTCCCTTTGGGACAGCCTCACCCCTCCACTTT

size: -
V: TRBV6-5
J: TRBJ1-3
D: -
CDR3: CASSYSRGFGNTIYF
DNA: TGTGCCAGCAGTTATTCTAGGGGTTTTGGAAACACCATATATTTT

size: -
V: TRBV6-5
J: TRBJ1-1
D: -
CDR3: CASSYARGRTEAFF
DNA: TGTGCCAGCAGTTATGCTAGGGGCCGGACTGAAGCTTTCTTT

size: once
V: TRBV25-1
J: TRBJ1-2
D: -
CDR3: CASKSGGPWNYGYTF
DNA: TGTGCCAGCAAAAGTGGGGGACCCTGGAACTATGGCTACACCTTC

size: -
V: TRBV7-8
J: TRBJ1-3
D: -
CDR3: CASSLFGQNKGNTIYF
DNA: TGTGCCAGCAGCTTATTCGGGCAAAACAAAGGAAACACCATATATTTT

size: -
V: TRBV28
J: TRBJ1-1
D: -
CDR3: CASRTQGDTEAFF
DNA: TGTGCCAGCAGGACACAGGGTGATACTGAAGCTTTCTTT

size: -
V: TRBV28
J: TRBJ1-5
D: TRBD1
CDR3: CASSRTGNQPQHF
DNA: TGTGCCAGCAGCCGGACAGGGAATCAGCCCCAGCATTTT